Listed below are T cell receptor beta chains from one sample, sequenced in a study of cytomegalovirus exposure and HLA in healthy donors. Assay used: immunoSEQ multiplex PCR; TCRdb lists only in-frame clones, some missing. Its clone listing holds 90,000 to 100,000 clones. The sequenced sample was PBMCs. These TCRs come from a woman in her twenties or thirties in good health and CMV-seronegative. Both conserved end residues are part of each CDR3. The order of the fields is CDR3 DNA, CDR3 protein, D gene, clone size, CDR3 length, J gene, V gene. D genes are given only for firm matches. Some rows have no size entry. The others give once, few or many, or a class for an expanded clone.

TGTGCCAGCAGTTTGGGGGGGGGCAATCAGCCCCAGCATTTT CASSLGGGNQPQHF . . 14 TRBJ1-5 TRBV28
TGCGCCAGCAGCCAAGATGAAGAACTACCGATGATTTCCTACAATGAGCAGTTCTTC CASSQDEELPMISYNEQFF . . 19 TRBJ2-1 TRBV4-1
TGTGCCAGCAGCGTAGACCTGGGAGAAAGGTATTTT CASSVDLGERYF . . 12 TRBJ2-3 TRBV9
TGTGCCAGCAGTCAGGACTGGAACACTGAAGCTTTCTTT CASSQDWNTEAFF . . 13 TRBJ1-1 TRBV6-4
TGTGCCAGTCGAGTGGGGGCCGGAGACACTGAAGCTTTCTTT CASRVGAGDTEAFF . . 14 TRBJ1-1 TRBV9
TGTGCCAGCAGTTCGATCGAGATGGCCAAAAACATTCAGTACTTC CASSSIEMAKNIQYF . . 15 TRBJ2-4 TRBV27
TGTGCCAGCAGCCAAAGGGACAGATATAGGCAGGCCGCGTCCACAGATACGCAGTATTTT CASSQRDRYRQAASTDTQYF TRBD1 . 20 TRBJ2-3 TRBV14
TGCGCCAGCAGTGAGCCGCGGGACAGGGGAGGCGATGGCTACACCTTC CASSEPRDRGGDGYTF TRBD1 . 16 TRBJ1-2 TRBV10-2
TGTGCCAGCTCACAGACAGGGGGATTACGTGAGCAGTACTTC CASSQTGGLREQYF TRBD1 . 14 TRBJ2-7 TRBV18
TGTGCCAGCAGCTGGCTACAGGGGGCGAACACTGAAGCTTTCTTT CASSWLQGANTEAFF TRBD1 . 15 TRBJ1-1 TRBV7-2
TGTGCCAGCAGTGAGGAGGGGTCCTATGGCTACACCTTC CASSEEGSYGYTF . . 13 TRBJ1-2 TRBV2
TGTGCCAGCGCGGCAGGGGGCTACTATGGCTACACCTTC CASAAGGYYGYTF TRBD1 . 13 TRBJ1-2 TRBV6-1
TGTGCCGCGGGGGACACTCCCTACGAGCAGTACTTC CAAGDTPYEQYF . . 12 TRBJ2-7 TRBV6-1
TGTGCCAGCAGTTTAGTGCCCCGACAGCCCTCCGGAGCTTTCTTT CASSLVPRQPSGAFF . . 15 TRBJ1-1 TRBV28
TGTGCCAGCAGTTTATTCCAGGGGCTCCCCTACGAGCAGTACTTC CASSLFQGLPYEQYF . . 15 TRBJ2-7 TRBV27
TGTGCCGGCAGCCCCGGGACAGAAGGCTACACCTTC CAGSPGTEGYTF TRBD1 . 12 TRBJ1-2 TRBV7-8
TGTGCCAGCAGCCCAGGGGCCGTAAGAGGTGAAAAACTGTTTTTT CASSPGAVRGEKLFF . . 15 TRBJ1-4 TRBV7-9
TGTGCCAGCAGTGACCCAGGGACAGGAGATTTGAACACTGAAGCTTTCTTT CASSDPGTGDLNTEAFF TRBD1 . 17 TRBJ1-1 TRBV25-1
TGCGCCAGCAGCCAAGGCACAGGGGAGATGAATACGCAGTATTTT CASSQGTGEMNTQYF TRBD1 . 15 TRBJ2-3 TRBV4-1
TGCAGCGCGTTGGGGGGGGAGGATGGCTACACCTTC CSALGGEDGYTF . . 12 TRBJ1-2 TRBV29-1
TGCGCCAGCATACACGACAGGGGAATTGACTACGAGCAGTACTTC CASIHDRGIDYEQYF TRBD1 . 15 TRBJ2-7 TRBV10-1
TGTGCCAGTAATAAAAAACAGGGCTCCTACAATGAGCAGTTCTTC CASNKKQGSYNEQFF . . 15 TRBJ2-1 TRBV19
TGTGCCAGCAGTCGACAGGGCCAAGAAGCTTTCTTT CASSRQGQEAFF TRBD1 . 12 TRBJ1-1 TRBV6-6
TGCGCCAGCAGCTTGCTAGGAGGGACCCCCGGGACCGGGGAGCTGTTTTTT CASSLLGGTPGTGELFF . . 17 TRBJ2-2 TRBV5-1
TGTGCCAGCAGCTTAACCGGGACAGGGGCGAGGGAGCAGTACTTC CASSLTGTGAREQYF TRBD1 . 15 TRBJ2-7 TRBV7-3
TGCGCCAGCAGCCAAGTAGCGGGGGGCTACAATGAGCAGTTCTTC CASSQVAGGYNEQFF TRBD2 . 15 TRBJ2-1 TRBV4-1
TGCGCCAGCATCTTCAGGGACTCTGGAAACACCATATATTTT CASIFRDSGNTIYF . medium-sized 14 TRBJ1-3 TRBV10-1
TGCGCCAGCAGCTGGAGACAGGGGAACACTGAAGCTTTCTTT CASSWRQGNTEAFF TRBD1 . 14 TRBJ1-1 TRBV5-1
TGTGCCAGCAGTCACGTAGGGGGGGGCGAGGTCTGGAGCAATCAGCCCCAGCATTTT CASSHVGGGEVWSNQPQHF . . 19 TRBJ1-5 TRBV6-7
TGTGCCAGCAGCCCATCGACTAGCGGGGGGGCAAGGGGGGAGCTGTTTTTT CASSPSTSGGARGELFF TRBD2 . 17 TRBJ2-2 TRBV7-2
TGTGCCAGCAGACCCGACAGGGGTGAAGCTTTCTTT CASRPDRGEAFF TRBD1 . 12 TRBJ1-1 TRBV7-9
TGTGCGACAGCGGGGACTTACAATGAGCAGTTCTTC CATAGTYNEQFF TRBD2 . 12 TRBJ2-1 TRBV6-5
TGTGCCAGCAGTTGGGGGGGCCAGTACTACACCTTC CASSWGGQYYTF . . 12 TRBJ1-2 TRBV28
TGTGCCAGCAGTCCACAGGTCCACTCCTACAATGAGCAGTTCTTC CASSPQVHSYNEQFF . . 15 TRBJ2-1 TRBV27
TGCGCCAGCAGCTACACAGGGGATGAGCAGTTCTTC CASSYTGDEQFF TRBD1 . 12 TRBJ2-1 TRBV4-1
TGTGCCAGCCGACAGGCAGGAACAGATACGCAGTATTTT CASRQAGTDTQYF . . 13 TRBJ2-3 TRBV6-4
TGCGCCAGCAGCCAAGATTCGAGGGGGCAAAATAATTCACCCCTCCACTTT CASSQDSRGQNNSPLHF TRBD1 . 17 TRBJ1-6 TRBV4-1
TGCGCCAGCAGCTTCCGGACAGACCAAGAGACCCAGTACTTC CASSFRTDQETQYF . . 14 TRBJ2-5 TRBV5-1
TGTGCCAGCAGTGCAAGGACAGGCGGTGCTAGCTCTGGAAACACCATATATTTT CASSARTGGASSGNTIYF TRBD1 . 18 TRBJ1-3 TRBV27
TGTGCCAGCAGTATACCGACTAGCGGATACTACGAGCAGTACTTC CASSIPTSGYYEQYF TRBD2 . 15 TRBJ2-7 TRBV2
TGTGCCATCCGGGACAGGGAGGGCGAGCAGTACTTC CAIRDREGEQYF TRBD1 . 12 TRBJ2-7 TRBV6-6
TGTGCCAGCAGCGCAGGGCTACTCAATCAGCCCCAGCATTTT CASSAGLLNQPQHF . . 14 TRBJ1-5 TRBV5-8
TGTGCCAGCGGGGCGGGGGGGCCCTACAATGAGCAGTTCTTC CASGAGGPYNEQFF TRBD2 . 14 TRBJ2-1 TRBV9
TGTGCCAGCAGCTTAGAACTATTGGTTAGCACAGATACGCAGTATTTT CASSLELLVSTDTQYF . . 16 TRBJ2-3 TRBV7-8